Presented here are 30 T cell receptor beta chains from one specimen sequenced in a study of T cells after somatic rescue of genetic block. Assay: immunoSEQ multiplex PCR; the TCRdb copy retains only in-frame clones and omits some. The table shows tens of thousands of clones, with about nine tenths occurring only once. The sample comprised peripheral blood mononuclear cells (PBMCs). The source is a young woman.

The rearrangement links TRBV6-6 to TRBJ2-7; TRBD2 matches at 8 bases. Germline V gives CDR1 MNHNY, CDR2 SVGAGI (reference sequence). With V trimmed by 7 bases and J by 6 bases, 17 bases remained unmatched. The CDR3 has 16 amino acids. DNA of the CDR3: TGTGCCAGCACCTGGAGGAGCGGGAGTAAGGCCCTCGAGCAGTACTTC. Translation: CASTWRSGSKALEQYF.

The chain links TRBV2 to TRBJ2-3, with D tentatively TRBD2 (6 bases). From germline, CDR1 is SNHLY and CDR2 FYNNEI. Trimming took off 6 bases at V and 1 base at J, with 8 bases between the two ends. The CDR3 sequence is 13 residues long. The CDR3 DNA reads TGTGCCAGCAGGGGGGGTCGCACAGATACGCAGTATTTT. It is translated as CASRGGRTDTQYF.

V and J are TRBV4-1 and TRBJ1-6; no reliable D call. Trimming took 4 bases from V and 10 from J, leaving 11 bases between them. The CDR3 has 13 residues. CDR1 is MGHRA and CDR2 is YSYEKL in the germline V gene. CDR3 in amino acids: CASSPPRLSPLHF. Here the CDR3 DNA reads TGCGCCAGCAGCCCCCCAAGGCTGTCACCCCTCCACTTT.

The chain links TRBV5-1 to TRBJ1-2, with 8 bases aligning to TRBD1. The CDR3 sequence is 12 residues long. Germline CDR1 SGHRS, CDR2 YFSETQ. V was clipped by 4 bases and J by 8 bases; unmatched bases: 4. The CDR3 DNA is TGCGCCAGCAGCCCGACAGGGGCCGGCTACACCTTC. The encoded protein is CASSPTGAGYTF.

The CDR3 DNA sequence: TGCAGCGTGGGGACAGGGGGACCCTATGGCTACACCTTC. Translation: CSVGTGGPYGYTF. The J gene is TRBJ1-2, the V gene TRBV29-1, with TRBD1 matching 11 bases. Germline V CDR1 and CDR2: SQVTM, ANQGSEA. V was pared by 6 bases and J by 4 bases, with 4 bases of the junction left unmatched. The CDR3 runs to 13 residues.

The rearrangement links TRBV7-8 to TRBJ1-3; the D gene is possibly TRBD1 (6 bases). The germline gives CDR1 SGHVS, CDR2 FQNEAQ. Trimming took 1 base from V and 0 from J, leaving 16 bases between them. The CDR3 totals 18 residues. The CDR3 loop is CASSLVGGKQLSGNTIYF. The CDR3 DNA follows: TGTGCCAGCAGCTTAGTCGGGGGCAAGCAGCTCTCTGGAAACACCATATATTTT.

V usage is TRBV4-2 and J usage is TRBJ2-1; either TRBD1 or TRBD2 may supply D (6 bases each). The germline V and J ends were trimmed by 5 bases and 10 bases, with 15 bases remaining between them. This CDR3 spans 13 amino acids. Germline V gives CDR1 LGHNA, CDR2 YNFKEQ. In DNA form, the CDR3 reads TGTGCCAGCAGCAGGGGGGCGGCGGGGGAGCAGTTCTTC. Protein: CASSRGAAGEQFF.

The CDR3 nucleotides read TGTGCCAGCAAGGAGGGGGGTCGAGTCAATGAGCAGTTCTTC. Protein sequence: CASKEGGRVNEQFF. The rearrangement joins TRBV6-5 to TRBJ2-1; the D call may be TRBD1 or TRBD2 (6 bases each). V was cut by 7 bases and J by 6 bases, with 16 bases left in between. This CDR3 region has 14 residues. Germline CDR1 is MNHEY and CDR2 is SVGAGI.

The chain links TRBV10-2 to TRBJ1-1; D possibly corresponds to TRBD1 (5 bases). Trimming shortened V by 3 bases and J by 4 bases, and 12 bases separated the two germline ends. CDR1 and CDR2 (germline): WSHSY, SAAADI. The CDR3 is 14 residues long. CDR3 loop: CASSDLHGGTEAFF. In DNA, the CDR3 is TGCGCCAGCAGTGATTTACATGGGGGCACTGAAGCTTTCTTT.

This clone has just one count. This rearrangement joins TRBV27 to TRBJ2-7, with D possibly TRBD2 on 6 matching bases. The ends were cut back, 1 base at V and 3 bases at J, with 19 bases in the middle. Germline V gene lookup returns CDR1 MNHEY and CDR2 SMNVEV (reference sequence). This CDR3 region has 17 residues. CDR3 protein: CASSLFPPAGQNYEQYF. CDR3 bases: TGTGCCAGCAGTTTATTCCCCCCCGCGGGGCAAAACTACGAGCAGTACTTC.

CDR3 protein: CASSDLGADVGYTF. For the CDR3, the DNA is TGTGCCAGCAGTGATTTGGGGGCGGATGTGGGGTACACCTTC. The chain recombines TRBV2 with TRBJ1-2; D is possibly TRBD1 (6 bases). Trimming removed 3 bases from V and 11 bases from J, with 19 bases in between. Looked up from germline, CDR1 is SNHLY and CDR2 is FYNNEI. The CDR3 extends over 14 amino acids.

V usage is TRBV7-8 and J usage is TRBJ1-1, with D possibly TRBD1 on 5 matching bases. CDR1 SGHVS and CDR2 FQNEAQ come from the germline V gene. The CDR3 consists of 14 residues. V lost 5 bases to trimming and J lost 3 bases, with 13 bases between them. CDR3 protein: CASSRDGGYTEAFF. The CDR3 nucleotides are TGTGCCAGCAGCCGGGACGGAGGCTACACTGAAGCTTTCTTT.

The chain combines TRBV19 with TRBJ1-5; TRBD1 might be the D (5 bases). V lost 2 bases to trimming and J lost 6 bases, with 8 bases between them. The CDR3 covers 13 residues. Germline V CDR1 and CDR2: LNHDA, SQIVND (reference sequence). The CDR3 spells CASSIQGSQPQHF. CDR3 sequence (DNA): TGTGCCAGTAGTATACAGGGTAGTCAGCCCCAGCATTTT.

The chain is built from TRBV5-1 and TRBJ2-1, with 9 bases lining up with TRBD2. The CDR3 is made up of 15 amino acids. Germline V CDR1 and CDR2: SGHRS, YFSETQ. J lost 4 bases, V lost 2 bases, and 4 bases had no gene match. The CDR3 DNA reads TGCGCCAGCAGCTTTAGCGGGAGCACATACAATGAGCAGTTCTTC. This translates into CASSFSGSTYNEQFF.

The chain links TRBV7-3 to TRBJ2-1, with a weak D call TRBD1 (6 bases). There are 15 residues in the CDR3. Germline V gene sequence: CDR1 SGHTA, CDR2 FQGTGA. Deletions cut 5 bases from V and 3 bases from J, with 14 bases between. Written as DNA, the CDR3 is TGTGCCAGCAGCCAGGGGCGGGTGGACTACAATGAGCAGTTCTTC. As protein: CASSQGRVDYNEQFF. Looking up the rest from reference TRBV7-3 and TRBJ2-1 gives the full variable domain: GAGVSQTPSNKVTEKGKYVELRCDPISGHTALYWYRQSLGQGPEFLIYFQGTGAADDSGLPNDRFFAVRPEGSVSTLKIQRTERGDSAVYLCASSQGRVDYNEQFFGPGTRLTVL.

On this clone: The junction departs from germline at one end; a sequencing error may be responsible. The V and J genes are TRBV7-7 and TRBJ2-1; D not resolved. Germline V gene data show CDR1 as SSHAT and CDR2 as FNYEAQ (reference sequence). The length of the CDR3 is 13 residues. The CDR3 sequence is CASSPDTPGEQFF. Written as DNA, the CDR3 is TGTGCTAGCAGCCCAGACACTCCCGGTGAGCAGTTCTTC.

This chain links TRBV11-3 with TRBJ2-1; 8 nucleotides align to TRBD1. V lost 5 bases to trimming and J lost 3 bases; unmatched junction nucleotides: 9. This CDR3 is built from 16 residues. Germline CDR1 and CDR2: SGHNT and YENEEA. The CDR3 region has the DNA TGTGCCAGCAGCCTCCGGAGGGGACAGGTCTACAATGAGCAGTTCTTC. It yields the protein CASSLRRGQVYNEQFF.

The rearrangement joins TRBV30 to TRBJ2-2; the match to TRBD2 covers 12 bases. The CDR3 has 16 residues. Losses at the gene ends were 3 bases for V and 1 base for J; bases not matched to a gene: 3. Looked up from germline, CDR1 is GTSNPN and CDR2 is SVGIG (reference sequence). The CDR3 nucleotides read TGTGCCTGGAGGGGACTAGCGGGTTGGAACACCGGGGAGCTGTTTTTT. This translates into CAWRGLAGWNTGELFF. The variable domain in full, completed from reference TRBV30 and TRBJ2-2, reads SQTIHQWPATLVQPVGSPLSLECTVEGTSNPNLYWYRQAAGRGLQLLFYSVGIGQISSEVPQNLSASRPQDRQFILSSKKLLLSDSGFYLCAWRGLAGWNTGELFFGEGSRLTVL.

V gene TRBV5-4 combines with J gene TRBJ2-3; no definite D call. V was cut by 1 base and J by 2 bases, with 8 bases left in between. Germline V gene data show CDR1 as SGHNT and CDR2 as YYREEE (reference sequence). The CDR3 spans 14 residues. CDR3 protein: CASSLPRITDTQYF. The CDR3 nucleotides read TGTGCCAGCAGCTTGCCGCGAATCACAGATACGCAGTATTTT.

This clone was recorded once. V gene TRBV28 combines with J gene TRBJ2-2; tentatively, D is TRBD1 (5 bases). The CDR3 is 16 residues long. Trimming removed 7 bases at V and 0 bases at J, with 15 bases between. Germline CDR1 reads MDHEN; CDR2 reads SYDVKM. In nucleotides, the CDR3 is TGTGCCAGCATTCCCGGGCAGGGCTCGAACACCGGGGAGCTGTTTTTT. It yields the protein CASIPGQGSNTGELFF.

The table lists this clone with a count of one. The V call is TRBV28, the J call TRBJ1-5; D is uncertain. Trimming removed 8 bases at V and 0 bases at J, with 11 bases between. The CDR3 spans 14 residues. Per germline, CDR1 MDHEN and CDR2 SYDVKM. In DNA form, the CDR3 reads TGTGCCAGCTCCAGGTCCCATAGCAATCAGCCCCAGCATTTT. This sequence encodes CASSRSHSNQPQHF.

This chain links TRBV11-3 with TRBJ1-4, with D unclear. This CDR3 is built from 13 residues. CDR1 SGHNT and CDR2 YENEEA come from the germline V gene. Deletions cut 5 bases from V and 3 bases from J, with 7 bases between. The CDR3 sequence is CASSRPPNEKLFF. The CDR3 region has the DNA TGTGCCAGCAGCCGCCCCCCTAATGAAAAACTGTTTTTT. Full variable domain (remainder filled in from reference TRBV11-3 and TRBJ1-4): EAGVVQSPRYKIIEKKQPVAFWCNPISGHNTLYWYLQNLGQGPELLIRYENEEAVDDSQLPKDRFSAERLKGVDSTLKIQPAELGDSAVYLCASSRPPNEKLFFGSGTQLSVL.

The CDR3 bases are TGCGCCAGCAGCCAAGACCGTTTATCCTACAATGAGCAGTTCTTC. Residues: CASSQDRLSYNEQFF. The chain uses TRBV4-1 and TRBJ2-1; D gene uncertain. With 0 bases removed from V and 1 base from J, the gap between germline ends came to 7 bases. The germline V gene has CDR1 MGHRA and CDR2 YSYEKL. The CDR3 contains 15 residues.

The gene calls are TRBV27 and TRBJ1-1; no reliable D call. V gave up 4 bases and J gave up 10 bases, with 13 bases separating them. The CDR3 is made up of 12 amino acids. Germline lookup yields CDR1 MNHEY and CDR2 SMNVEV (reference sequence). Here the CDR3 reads CASSSAALGAFF. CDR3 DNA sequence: TGTGCCAGCAGTTCCGCGGCCTTGGGAGCTTTCTTT.

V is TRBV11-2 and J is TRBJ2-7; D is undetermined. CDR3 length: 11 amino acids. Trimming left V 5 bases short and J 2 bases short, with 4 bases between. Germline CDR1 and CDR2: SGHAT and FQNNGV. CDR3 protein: CASSLAYEQYF. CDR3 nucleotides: TGTGCCAGCAGCCTTGCCTACGAGCAGTACTTC.

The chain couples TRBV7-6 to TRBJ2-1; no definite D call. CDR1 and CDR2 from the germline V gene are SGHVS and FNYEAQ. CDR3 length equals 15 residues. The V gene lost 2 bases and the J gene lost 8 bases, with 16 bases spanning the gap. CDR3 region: CASSLRVKGWDEQFF. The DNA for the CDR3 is TGTGCCAGCAGCTTACGGGTTAAGGGTTGGGATGAGCAGTTCTTC.

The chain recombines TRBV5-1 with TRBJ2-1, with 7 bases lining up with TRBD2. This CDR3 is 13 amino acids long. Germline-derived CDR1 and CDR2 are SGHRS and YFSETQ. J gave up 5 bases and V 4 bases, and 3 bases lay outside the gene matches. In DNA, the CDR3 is TGCGCCAGCAGCCAGGGACTAAACAATGAGCAGTTCTTC. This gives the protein CASSQGLNNEQFF.

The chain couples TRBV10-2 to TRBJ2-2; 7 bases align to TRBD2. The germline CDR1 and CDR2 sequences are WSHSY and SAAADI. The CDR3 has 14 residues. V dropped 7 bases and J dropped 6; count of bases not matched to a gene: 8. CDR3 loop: CASTGGGKAGELFF. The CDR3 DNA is TGCGCCAGCACTGGGGGGGGTAAGGCCGGGGAGCTGTTTTTT.

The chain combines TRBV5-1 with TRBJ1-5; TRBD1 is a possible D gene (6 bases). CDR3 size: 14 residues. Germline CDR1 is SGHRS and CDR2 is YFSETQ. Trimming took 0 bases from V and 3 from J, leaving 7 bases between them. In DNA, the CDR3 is TGCGCCAGCAGCTTGGGGACAGCCAATCAGCCCCAGCATTTT. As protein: CASSLGTANQPQHF. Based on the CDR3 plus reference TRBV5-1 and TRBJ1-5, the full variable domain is KAGVTQTPRYLIKTRGQQVTLSCSPISGHRSVSWYQQTPGQGLQFLFEYFSETQRNKGNFPGRFSGRQFSNSRSEMNVSTLELGDSALYLCASSLGTANQPQHFGDGTRLSIL.

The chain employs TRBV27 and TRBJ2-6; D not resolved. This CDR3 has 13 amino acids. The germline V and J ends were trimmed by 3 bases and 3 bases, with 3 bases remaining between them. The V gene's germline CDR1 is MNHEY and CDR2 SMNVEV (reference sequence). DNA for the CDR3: TGTGCCAGCAGTTTTATTGGGGCCAACGTCCTGACTTTC. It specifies CASSFIGANVLTF.